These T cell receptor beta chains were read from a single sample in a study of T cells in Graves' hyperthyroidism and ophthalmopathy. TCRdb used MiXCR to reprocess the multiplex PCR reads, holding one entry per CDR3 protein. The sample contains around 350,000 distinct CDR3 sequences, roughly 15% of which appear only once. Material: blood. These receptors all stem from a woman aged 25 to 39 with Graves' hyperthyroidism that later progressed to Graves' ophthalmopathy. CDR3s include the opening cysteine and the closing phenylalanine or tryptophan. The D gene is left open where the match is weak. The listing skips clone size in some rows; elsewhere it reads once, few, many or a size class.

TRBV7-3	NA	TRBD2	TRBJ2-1	CASSPRTSGSRNEQFF	TGTGCCAGCAGCCCCAGGACTAGCGGGAGTAGGAATGAGCAGTTCTTC
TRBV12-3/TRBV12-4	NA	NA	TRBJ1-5	CASRSWGAEQPQHF	TGTGCCAGCAGGTCGTGGGGGGCTGAACAGCCCCAGCATTTT
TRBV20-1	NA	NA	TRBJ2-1	CSARGGSSYNEQFF	TGCAGTGCTAGGGGGGGAAGCTCCTACAATGAGCAGTTCTTC
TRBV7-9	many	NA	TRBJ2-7	CASSPQLGSYEQYF	TGTGCCAGCAGCCCCCAACTGGGGTCCTACGAGCAGTACTTC
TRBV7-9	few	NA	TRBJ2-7	CASSPKPRPGTFYNEQYF	TGTGCCAGCAGTCCGAAACCCCGACCCGGGACTTTTTACAACGAGCAGTACTTC
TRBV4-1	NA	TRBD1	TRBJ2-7	CASSQEWRTGIYEQYF	TGCGCCAGCAGCCAAGAATGGAGGACAGGGATCTACGAGCAGTACTTC
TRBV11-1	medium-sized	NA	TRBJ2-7	CASSPLGLVHEQYF	TGTGCCAGCAGCCCCCTTGGGCTAGTCCACGAGCAGTACTTC
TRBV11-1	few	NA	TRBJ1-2	CASSFQPGAPYGYTF	TGTGCCAGCAGCTTCCAACCAGGCGCTCCCTATGGCTACACCTTC
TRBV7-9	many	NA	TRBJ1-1	CASSLQMEPPAFF	TGTGCCAGCAGCTTACAGATGGAACCCCCGGCTTTCTTT
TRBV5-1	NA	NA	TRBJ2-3	CASSRATGTDTQYF	TGCGCCAGCAGCCGCGCTACGGGCACAGATACGCAGTATTTT
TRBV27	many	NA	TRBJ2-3	CASSSSTLYSTDTQYF	TGTGCCAGCAGTTCATCAACCCTATATAGCACAGATACGCAGTATTTT
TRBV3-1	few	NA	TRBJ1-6	CASSQGLGGWAYNSPLHF	TGTGCCAGCAGCCAAGGGTTGGGGGGATGGGCCTATAATTCACCCCTCCACTTT
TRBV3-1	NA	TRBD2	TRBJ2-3	CASSHAQTSGGITDTQYF	TGTGCCAGCAGCCATGCCCAGACTAGCGGGGGGATCACAGATACGCAGTATTTT
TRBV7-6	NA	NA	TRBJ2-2	CASSSSETFGELFF	TGTGCCAGCAGCTCCAGCGAGACTTTCGGGGAGCTGTTTTTT
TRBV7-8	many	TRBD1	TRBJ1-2	CASSPGQGPYGYTF	TGTGCCAGCAGCCCGGGACAGGGACCCTATGGCTACACCTTC
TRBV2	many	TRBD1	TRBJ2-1	CAGRDRFYNEQFF	TGTGCCGGCCGGGACAGATTTTACAATGAGCAGTTCTTC
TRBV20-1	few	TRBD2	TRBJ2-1	CSALILALNEQFF	TGCAGTGCTCTTATACTAGCGCTCAATGAGCAGTTCTTC
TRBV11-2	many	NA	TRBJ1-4	CASSFGREKLFF	TGTGCCAGCAGCTTCGGGCGGGAAAAACTGTTTTTT
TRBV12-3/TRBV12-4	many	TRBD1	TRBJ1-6	CASRGQGKPASPLHF	TGTGCCAGCAGGGGACAGGGCAAGCCCGCTTCACCCCTCCACTTT
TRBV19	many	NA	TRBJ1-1	CASSRSLPYTEAFF	TGTGCCAGTAGTAGGTCTTTACCCTACACTGAAGCTTTCTTT
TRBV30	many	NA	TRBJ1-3	CALDRWRGNTIYF	TGTGCCTTGGACCGGTGGAGGGGAAACACCATATATTTT
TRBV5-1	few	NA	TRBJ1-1	CASSLALDSAEAFF	TGCGCCAGCAGCTTGGCCTTGGATTCCGCTGAAGCTTTCTTT
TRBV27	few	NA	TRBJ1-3	CASSSYIRGHFLSGNTIYF	TGTGCCAGCAGTTCCTACATTCGGGGGCATTTTCTCTCTGGAAACACCATATATTTT
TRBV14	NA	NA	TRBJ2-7	CASSQYSGRYEQYF	TGTGCCAGCAGCCAATATTCGGGGAGGTACGAGCAGTACTTC
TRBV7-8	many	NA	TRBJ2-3	CASSFLTSTDTQYF	TGTGCCAGCAGCTTCCTCACTAGCACAGATACGCAGTATTTT
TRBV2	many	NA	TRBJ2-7	CASSDEQGNEQYF	TGTGCCAGCAGTGATGAACAAGGTAACGAGCAGTACTTC
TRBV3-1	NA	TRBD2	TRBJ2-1	CASSPTSGKGNEQFF	TGTGCCAGCAGCCCGACTAGCGGGAAGGGCAATGAGCAGTTCTTC
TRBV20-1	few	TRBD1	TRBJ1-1	CSAIRQGHTEAFF	TGCAGTGCAATCCGACAGGGCCACACTGAAGCTTTCTTT
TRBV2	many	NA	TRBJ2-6	CASGTASGANVLTF	TGTGCCAGCGGTACAGCCTCTGGGGCCAACGTCCTGACTTTC
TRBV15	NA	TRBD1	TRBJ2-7	CATSREQGGSYEQYF	TGTGCCACCAGCAGAGAACAGGGGGGATCCTACGAGCAGTACTTC
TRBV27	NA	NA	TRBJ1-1	CASSTEGYTEAFF	TGTGCCAGCAGCACGGAGGGGTACACTGAAGCTTTCTTT
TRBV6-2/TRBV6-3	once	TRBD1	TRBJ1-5	CASSPGTGVQPQHF	TGTGCCAGCAGTCCCGGGACAGGGGTGCAGCCCCAGCATTTT
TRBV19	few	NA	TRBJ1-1	CASKMNTEAFF	TGTGCCAGTAAAATGAACACTGAAGCTTTCTTT
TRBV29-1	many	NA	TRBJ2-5	CSVGPLDAAGTQYF	TGCAGCGTCGGGCCACTGGATGCTGCGGGGACCCAGTACTTC
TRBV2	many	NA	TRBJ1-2	CASSVGPYGYTF	TGTGCCAGCAGTGTCGGGCCTTATGGCTACACCTTC
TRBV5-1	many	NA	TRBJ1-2	CASSLGAATNYGYTF	TGCGCCAGCAGCTTGGGGGCAGCGACAAACTATGGCTACACCTTC
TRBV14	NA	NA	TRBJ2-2	CASSHLGGLALTGELFF	TGTGCCAGCAGCCACCTGGGTGGGCTAGCGCTCACCGGGGAGCTGTTTTTT